What follows are 22 T cell receptor beta chains derived from one specimen sequenced in a study of shared clonotypes between healthy human individuals. The method was immunoSEQ multiplex PCR; TCRdb's version includes in-frame clones alone and lacks a portion of them. The data hold approximately 1.9 million clones, with 80% to 95% observed a single time. It was CD45RO-negative cells, positively selected for CCR7, that made up naive CD8 cells, with terminally differentiated effector memory CD45RA+ cells excluded. Sequenced material: naive CD8+ T cells from PBMCs. Source of these receptors: a man younger than 30 in good health. Some clones in this sample may be carry-over from other donors' samples.

This clone is a singleton in its sample. The chain links TRBV9 to TRBJ1-2; D not certain. CDR1 and CDR2 from the germline V gene are SGDLS and YYNGEE. The CDR3 extends over 15 amino acids. Trimming left V 3 bases short and J 10 bases short, with 22 bases between. The CDR3 region has the DNA TGTGCCAGCAGCGCCAACCCGGACCTACGTAGAGACTACACCTTC. This encodes CASSANPDLRRDYTF.

The chain is built from TRBV7-9 and TRBJ2-1; D is perhaps TRBD1 (5 bases). The germline V and J ends were trimmed by 5 bases and 4 bases, with 21 bases remaining between them. The germline gives CDR1 SEHNR, CDR2 FQNEAQ (reference sequence). The CDR3 runs 17 residues. CDR3 nucleotides: TGTGCCAGCAGCCCCCAGCCGCTAAAGGGGATATACAATGAGCAGTTCTTC. This gives the protein CASSPQPLKGIYNEQFF.

Here the CDR3 reads CASSLALSPTIGELFF. As DNA, the CDR3 is TGTGCCAGCAGCTTAGCGCTTTCCCCGACGATCGGGGAGCTGTTTTTT. This chain links TRBV7-7 with TRBJ2-2, with D hard to call. CDR1 is SSHAT and CDR2 is FNYEAQ in the germline V gene (reference sequence). The CDR3 has 16 amino acids. V lost 0 bases and J 7 bases, leaving 15 bases between the germline ends. Full variable domain (missing parts from reference TRBV7-7 and TRBJ2-2): GAGVSQSPRYKVTKRGQDVTLRCDPISSHATLYWYQQALGQGPEFLTYFNYEAQPDKSGLPSDRFSAERPEGSISTLTIQRTEQRDSAMYRCASSLALSPTIGELFFGEGSRLTVL.

The rearrangement uses TRBV6-1 and TRBJ2-1; 9 bases fit TRBD2. Per germline, CDR1 MNHNS and CDR2 SASEGT. Losses at the gene ends were 4 bases for V and 8 bases for J; bases not matched to a gene: 6. This CDR3 has 14 residues. For the CDR3, the DNA is TGTGCCAGCAGTGCCAGCGGGAGGATCGATGAGCAGTTCTTC. Its protein product is CASSASGRIDEQFF.

V usage is TRBV18 and J usage is TRBJ2-2; TRBD2 matches at 8 bases. This CDR3 is built from 14 residues. Germline trimming cut 4 bases from V and 5 bases from J; bases unmatched to any gene: 3. Germline CDR1 KGHSH, CDR2 LQKENI. The DNA for the CDR3 is TGTGCCAGCTCACAAACTAGCGGAACCGGGGAGCTGTTTTTT. It specifies CASSQTSGTGELFF. Drawing the rest from reference TRBV18 and TRBJ2-2, the complete variable domain is NAGVMQNPRHLVRRRGQEARLRCSPMKGHSHVYWYRQLPEEGLKFMVYLQKENIIDESGMPKERFSAEFPKEGPSILRIQQVVRGDSAAYFCASSQTSGTGELFFGEGSRLTVL.

The V gene is TRBV7-9, the J gene TRBJ2-7; 9 bases agree with TRBD1. CDR3 length: 15 residues. V lost 5 bases to trimming and J lost 6 bases; unmatched junction nucleotides: 11. Germline lookup yields CDR1 SEHNR and CDR2 FQNEAQ (reference sequence). The DNA of the CDR3 is TGTGCCAGCAGCGCAACAGGGGGCGCTTGGTTCGAGCAGTACTTC. It codes for CASSATGGAWFEQYF.

The chain employs TRBV7-3 and TRBJ2-4, with 9 positions matching TRBD1. CDR1 and CDR2 (germline): SGHTA, FQGTGA. The trim removed 7 bases at V and 8 bases at J, leaving 18 bases unmatched. There are 17 residues in the CDR3. The CDR3 loop is CASMPRRFGQGFDIQYF. The CDR3 region has the DNA TGTGCCAGCATGCCCCGGAGGTTCGGACAGGGGTTCGACATTCAGTACTTC.

V is TRBV30 and J is TRBJ2-2; possibly TRBD1 for D (5 bases). From germline, CDR1 is GTSNPN and CDR2 SVGIG (reference sequence). Trimming pared 0 bases from V and 2 bases from J, leaving 13 bases between. This CDR3 has 16 amino acids. The CDR3 DNA sequence: TGTGCCTGGAGTGTACGACCAGGGTACAACACCGGGGAGCTGTTTTTT. Residues: CAWSVRPGYNTGELFF.

For this clone: Other DNA sequences from this sample encode an identical CDR3 as well. This chain connects TRBV30 to TRBJ2-7, with TRBD1 matching over 8 bases. V lost 4 bases and J lost 4; bases outside the gene matches: 3. Germline CDR1 and CDR2: GTSNPN and SVGIG (reference sequence). The CDR3 totals 12 residues. The CDR3 spells CAWTGTGYEQYF. The CDR3 DNA follows: TGTGCCTGGACCGGGACAGGTTACGAGCAGTACTTC.

The CDR3 loop is CASSSSSFLDSYTGELFF. In DNA form, the CDR3 reads TGTGCCAGCAGCTCCTCAAGCTTTCTTGACAGTTACACCGGGGAGCTGTTTTTT. The chain joins TRBV7-9 to TRBJ2-2; TRBD1 might be the D (5 bases). CDR3 length: 18 amino acids. With 4 bases removed from V and 3 bases from J, the gap between germline ends came to 21 bases. Germline V gene lookup returns CDR1 SEHNR and CDR2 FQNEAQ (reference sequence).

The chain carries TRBV7-3 and TRBJ2-2; TRBD1 matches at 12 bases. Germline V gene data show CDR1 as SGHTA and CDR2 as FQGTGA. The CDR3 runs 16 residues. Losses at the gene ends were 5 bases for V and 7 bases for J; bases not matched to a gene: 8. CDR3 bases: TGTGCCAGCAGCCTCCGGGACAGGGGGCTTGTCGGGGAGCTGTTTTTT. Its translation: CASSLRDRGLVGELFF.

J is TRBJ2-3 and V is TRBV19; D not resolved. This CDR3 has 15 amino acids. V shed 7 bases and J shed 2 bases, with 16 bases lying between them. Germline CDR1 and CDR2: LNHDA and SQIVND (reference sequence). CDR3 protein: CASTRNSLSTDTQYF. CDR3 sequence (DNA): TGTGCCAGTACCCGAAACAGCCTTTCCACAGATACGCAGTATTTT.

This sequence joins TRBV7-8 and TRBJ2-2; a possible D gene is TRBD2 (6 bases). CDR3 size: 17 residues. V was cut by 4 bases and J by 3 bases, with 18 bases left in between. Germline V gives CDR1 SGHVS, CDR2 FQNEAQ. As DNA, the CDR3 is TGTGCCAGCAGCTCAACCCTTGGAGGGTCGGACACCGGGGAGCTGTTTTTT. It translates to CASSSTLGGSDTGELFF.

This chain links TRBV10-1 with TRBJ2-7; D possibly corresponds to TRBD1 (6 bases). Trimming removed 6 bases from V and 4 bases from J, with 13 bases in between. CDR3 size: 13 residues. CDR1 is WNHNN, CDR2 SYGVQD, per germline (reference sequence). The CDR3 DNA follows: TGCGCCAGCAGCGAACCGGACAGTTACGAGCAGTACTTC. Encoded protein: CASSEPDSYEQYF.

The rearrangement joins TRBV10-3 to TRBJ1-5; D is ambiguous. CDR3 length: 12 amino acids. CDR1 is ENHRY and CDR2 is SYGVKD in the germline V gene. V lost 3 bases to trimming and J lost 6 bases, with 6 bases between them. CDR3 region: CAISDWGQPQHF. The CDR3 DNA sequence: TGTGCCATCAGTGATTGGGGTCAGCCCCAGCATTTT.

This clone was counted a single time. The chain recombines TRBV27 with TRBJ2-3, with TRBD2 matching 7 bases. Germline V gives CDR1 MNHEY, CDR2 SMNVEV (reference sequence). The V gene end was trimmed by 0 bases and the J gene end by 14 bases; junction bases not matched to a gene: 8. CDR3 length: 13 residues. CDR3 loop: CASSLSAGVGPYF. CDR3 nucleotides: TGTGCCAGCAGTTTATCGGCGGGAGTAGGTCCGTATTTT.

This chain joins TRBV19 and TRBJ2-7; possibly TRBD1 or TRBD2 for D (6 bases each). V gave up 5 bases and J gave up 0 bases, with 14 bases separating them. The CDR3 covers 15 residues. CDR1 is LNHDA, CDR2 SQIVND, per germline (reference sequence). The CDR3 DNA reads as TGTGCCAGTAGTGCGCGGGACACCATCTCCTACGAGCAGTACTTC. Encoded protein: CASSARDTISYEQYF. The variable domain in full, with the rest retrieved from reference TRBV19 and TRBJ2-7, is DGGITQSPKYLFRKEGQNVTLSCEQNLNHDAMYWYRQDPGQGLRLIYYSQIVNDFQKGDIAEGYSVSREKKESFPLTVTSAQKNPTAFYLCASSARDTISYEQYFGPGTRLTVT.

The chain employs TRBV27 and TRBJ1-2, with D uncertain. The CDR3 has 16 amino acids. CDR1 and CDR2 from the germline V gene are MNHEY and SMNVEV (reference sequence). V was pared by 2 bases and J by 0 bases, with 13 bases between. DNA for the CDR3: TGTGCCAGCAGTTTACGTACCGGGATCTCTAACTATGGCTACACCTTC. Translation: CASSLRTGISNYGYTF.

This clone was counted a single time. The chain joins TRBV11-2 to TRBJ1-2, with a possible D match to TRBD1 (5 bases). V was pared by 4 bases and J by 8 bases, with 17 bases between. The V gene's germline CDR1 is SGHAT and CDR2 FQNNGV. The CDR3 runs 14 residues. The CDR3 loop reads CASSWGRMGSGYTF. The CDR3, as DNA: TGTGCCAGCAGCTGGGGACGGATGGGCTCGGGCTACACCTTC.

J is TRBJ2-3 and V is TRBV11-2, with TRBD1 matching over 8 bases. The CDR3 is made up of 16 amino acids. CDR1 and CDR2 (germline): SGHAT, FQNNGV. V dropped 4 bases and J dropped 0; count of bases not matched to a gene: 6. CDR3 in amino acids: CASSSRQGSSTDTQYF. As DNA, the CDR3 is TGTGCCAGCAGCTCAAGACAGGGGTCTAGCACAGATACGCAGTATTTT.

Notes on this clone: This sample includes further DNA sequences coding for the same CDR3. The rearrangement uses TRBV9 and TRBJ2-1, with 8 bases fitting TRBD2. The J segment lost 3 bases and the V segment lost 7 bases, leaving 6 bases of the junction unmatched. This CDR3 contains 14 residues. Germline lookup yields CDR1 SGDLS and CDR2 YYNGEE. The DNA for the CDR3 is TGTGCCAGCGCCGGCGGGAGGCACTACAATGAGCAGTTCTTC. Residues: CASAGGRHYNEQFF.

V is TRBV4-1 and J is TRBJ1-1; possible D gene TRBD1, 5 bases. This CDR3 region has 16 residues. Germline CDR1 and CDR2: MGHRA and YSYEKL. Trimming took 2 bases from V and 0 from J, leaving 13 bases between them. CDR3 sequence (DNA): TGCGCCAGCAGCCAAATCGGGCAGGGTCTGAACACTGAAGCTTTCTTT. It is translated as CASSQIGQGLNTEAFF.